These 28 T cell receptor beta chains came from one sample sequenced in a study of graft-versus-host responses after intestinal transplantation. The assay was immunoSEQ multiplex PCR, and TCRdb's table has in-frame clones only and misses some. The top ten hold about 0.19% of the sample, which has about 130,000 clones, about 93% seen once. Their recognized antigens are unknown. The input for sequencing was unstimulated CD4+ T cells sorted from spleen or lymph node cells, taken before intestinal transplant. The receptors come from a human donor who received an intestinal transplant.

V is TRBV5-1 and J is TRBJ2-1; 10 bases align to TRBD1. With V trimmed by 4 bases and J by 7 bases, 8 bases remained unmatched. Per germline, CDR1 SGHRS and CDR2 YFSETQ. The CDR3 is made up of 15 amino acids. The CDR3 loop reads CASSPRGQGPNEQFF. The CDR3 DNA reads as TGCGCCAGCAGCCCCAGGGGACAGGGGCCGAATGAGCAGTTCTTC.

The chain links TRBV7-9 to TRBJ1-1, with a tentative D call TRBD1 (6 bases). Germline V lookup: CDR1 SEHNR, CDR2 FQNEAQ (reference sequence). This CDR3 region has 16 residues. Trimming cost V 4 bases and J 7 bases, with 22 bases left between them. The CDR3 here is CASSSPRARGKGEAFF. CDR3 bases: TGTGCCAGCAGCTCCCCGCGGGCCAGGGGTAAGGGTGAAGCTTTCTTT.

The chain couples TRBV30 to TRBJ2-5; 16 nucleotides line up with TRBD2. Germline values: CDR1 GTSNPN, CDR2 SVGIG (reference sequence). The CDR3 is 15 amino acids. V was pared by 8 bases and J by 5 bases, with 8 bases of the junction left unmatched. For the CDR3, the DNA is TGTGCCGTGGGACTAGCGGGAGGGCTCTGGGAGACCCAGTACTTC. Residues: CAVGLAGGLWETQYF.

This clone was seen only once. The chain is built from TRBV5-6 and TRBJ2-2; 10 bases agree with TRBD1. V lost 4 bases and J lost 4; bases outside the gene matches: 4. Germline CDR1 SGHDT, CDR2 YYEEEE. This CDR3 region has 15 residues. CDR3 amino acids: CASSGDRGGTGELFF. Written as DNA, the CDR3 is TGTGCCAGCAGCGGGGACAGGGGTGGCACCGGGGAGCTGTTTTTT.

CDR3 protein: CASSLGTVGETQYF. CDR3 nucleotides: TGCGCCAGCAGCTTGGGGACTGTTGGGGAGACCCAGTACTTC. The chain combines TRBV5-1 with TRBJ2-5; D might be TRBD2 (5 bases). This CDR3 has 14 amino acids. V gave up 0 bases and J gave up 5 bases, with 11 bases separating them. Germline assignment: CDR1 SGHRS and CDR2 YFSETQ.

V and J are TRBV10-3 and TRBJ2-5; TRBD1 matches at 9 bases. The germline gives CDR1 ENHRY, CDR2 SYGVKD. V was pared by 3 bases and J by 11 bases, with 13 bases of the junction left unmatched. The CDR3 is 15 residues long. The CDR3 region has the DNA TGTGCCATCAGTGATCGGGGACAGGGTCTCGAGGAGCAGTACTTC. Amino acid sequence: CAISDRGQGLEEQYF.

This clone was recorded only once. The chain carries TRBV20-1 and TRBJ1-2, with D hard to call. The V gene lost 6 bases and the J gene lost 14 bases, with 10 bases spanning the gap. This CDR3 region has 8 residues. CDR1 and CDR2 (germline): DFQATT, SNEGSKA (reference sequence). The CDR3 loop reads CSAPPATF. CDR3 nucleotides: TGCAGTGCCCCGCCGGCGACCTTC.

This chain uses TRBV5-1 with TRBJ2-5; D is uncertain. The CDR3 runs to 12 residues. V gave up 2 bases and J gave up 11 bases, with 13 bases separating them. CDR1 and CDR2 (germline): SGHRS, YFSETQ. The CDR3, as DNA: TGCGCCAGCAGCTTAACTCCGGGTGAGCAGTACTTC. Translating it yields CASSLTPGEQYF.

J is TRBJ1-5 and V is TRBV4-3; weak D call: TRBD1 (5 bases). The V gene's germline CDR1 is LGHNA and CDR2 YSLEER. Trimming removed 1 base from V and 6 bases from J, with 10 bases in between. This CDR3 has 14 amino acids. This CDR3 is CASSQGGSGQPQHF. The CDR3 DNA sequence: TGCGCCAGCAGCCAAGGGGGGTCCGGTCAGCCCCAGCATTTT.

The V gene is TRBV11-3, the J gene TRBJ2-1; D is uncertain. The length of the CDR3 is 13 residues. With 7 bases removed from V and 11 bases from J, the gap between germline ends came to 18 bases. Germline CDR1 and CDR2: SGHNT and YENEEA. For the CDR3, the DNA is TGTGCCAGCAACCCCGGCTACGGCGATAAGCAGTTCTTC. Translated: CASNPGYGDKQFF.

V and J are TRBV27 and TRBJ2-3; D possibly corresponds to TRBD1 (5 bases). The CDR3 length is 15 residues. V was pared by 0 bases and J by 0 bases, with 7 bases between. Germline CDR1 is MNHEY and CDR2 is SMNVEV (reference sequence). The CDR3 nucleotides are TGTGCCAGCAGTTTATCGCGACAGAGCACAGATACGCAGTATTTT. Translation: CASSLSRQSTDTQYF.

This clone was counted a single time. The CDR3 protein is CASSLAHSVTLMNTGELFF. In nucleotides, the CDR3 is TGCGCCAGCAGCTTGGCGCACAGCGTCACCCTAATGAACACCGGGGAGCTGTTTTTT. This chain joins TRBV5-1 and TRBJ2-2; D unresolved. V was pared by 0 bases and J by 1 base, with 19 bases between. This CDR3 is built from 19 residues. CDR1 is SGHRS, CDR2 YFSETQ, per germline.

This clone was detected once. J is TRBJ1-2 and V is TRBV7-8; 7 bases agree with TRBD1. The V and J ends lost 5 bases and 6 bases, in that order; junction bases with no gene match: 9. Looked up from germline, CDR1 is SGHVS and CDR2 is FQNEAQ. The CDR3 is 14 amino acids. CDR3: CASSVIQGIHGYTF. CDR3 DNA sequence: TGTGCCAGCAGCGTAATACAGGGGATTCATGGCTACACCTTC. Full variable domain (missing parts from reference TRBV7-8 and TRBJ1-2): GAGVSQSPRYKVAKRGQDVALRCDPISGHVSLFWYQQALGQGPEFLTYFQNEAQLDKSGLPSDRFFAERPEGSVSTLKIQRTQQEDSAVYLCASSVIQGIHGYTFGSGTRLTVV.

CDR3 sequence: CATSSRGSNQPQHF. Written as DNA, the CDR3 is TGTGCCACCTCTTCCAGGGGGAGCAATCAGCCCCAGCATTTT. The gene calls are TRBV27 and TRBJ1-5; 7 positions match TRBD1. V trimming: 10 bases; J trimming: 1 base; junction bases outside the gene matches: 7. The CDR3 runs 14 residues. The germline V gene has CDR1 MNHEY and CDR2 SMNVEV (reference sequence).

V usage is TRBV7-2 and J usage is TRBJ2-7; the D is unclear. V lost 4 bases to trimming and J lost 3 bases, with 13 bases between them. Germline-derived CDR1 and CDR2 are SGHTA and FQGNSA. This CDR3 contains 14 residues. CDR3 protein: CASSSRVLIYEQYF. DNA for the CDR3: TGTGCCAGCAGCTCCCGGGTCCTCATCTACGAGCAGTACTTC.

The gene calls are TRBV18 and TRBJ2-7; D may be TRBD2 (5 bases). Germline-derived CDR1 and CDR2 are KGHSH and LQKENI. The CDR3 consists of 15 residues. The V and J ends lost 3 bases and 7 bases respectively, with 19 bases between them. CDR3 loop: CASSPRELGIYEQYF. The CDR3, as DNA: TGTGCCAGCTCACCGCGCGAACTAGGAATATATGAGCAGTACTTC.

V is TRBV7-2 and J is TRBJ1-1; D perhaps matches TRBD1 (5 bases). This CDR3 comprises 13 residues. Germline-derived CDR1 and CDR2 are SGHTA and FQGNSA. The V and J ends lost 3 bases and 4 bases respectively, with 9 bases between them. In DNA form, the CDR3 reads TGTGCCAGCAGCTTGGGGGTGCGCACTGAAGCTTTCTTT. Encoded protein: CASSLGVRTEAFF.

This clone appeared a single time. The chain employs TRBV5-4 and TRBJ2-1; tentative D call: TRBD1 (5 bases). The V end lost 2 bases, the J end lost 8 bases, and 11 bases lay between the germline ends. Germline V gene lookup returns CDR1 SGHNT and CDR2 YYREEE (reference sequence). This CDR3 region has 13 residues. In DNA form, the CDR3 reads TGTGCCAGCAGCTTCGTGGACACCGATGAGCAGTTCTTC. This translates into CASSFVDTDEQFF.

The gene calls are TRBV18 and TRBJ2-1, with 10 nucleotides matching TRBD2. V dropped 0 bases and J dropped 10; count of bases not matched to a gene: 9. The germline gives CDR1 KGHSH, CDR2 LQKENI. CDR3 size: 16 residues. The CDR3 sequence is CASSPPSLAGANEQFF. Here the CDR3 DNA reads TGTGCCAGCTCACCACCGTCTCTAGCGGGAGCAAACGAGCAGTTCTTC.

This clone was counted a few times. CDR3 residues: CASSSPETATNEKLFF. The CDR3, as DNA: TGTGCCAGCAGTTCCCCCGAGACAGCAACTAATGAAAAACTGTTTTTT. The chain is built from TRBV6-6 and TRBJ1-4, with D possibly TRBD1 on 5 matching bases. The V and J ends lost 4 bases and 0 bases respectively, with 12 bases between them. Germline V gene data show CDR1 as MNHNY and CDR2 as SVGAGI (reference sequence). The length of the CDR3 is 16 residues.

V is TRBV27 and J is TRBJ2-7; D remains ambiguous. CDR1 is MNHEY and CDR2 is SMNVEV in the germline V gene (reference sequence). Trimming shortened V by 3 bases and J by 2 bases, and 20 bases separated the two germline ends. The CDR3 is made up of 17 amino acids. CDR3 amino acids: CASSLKAALYTPYEQYF. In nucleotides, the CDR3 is TGTGCCAGCAGTTTGAAGGCAGCCCTATATACTCCCTACGAGCAGTACTTC.

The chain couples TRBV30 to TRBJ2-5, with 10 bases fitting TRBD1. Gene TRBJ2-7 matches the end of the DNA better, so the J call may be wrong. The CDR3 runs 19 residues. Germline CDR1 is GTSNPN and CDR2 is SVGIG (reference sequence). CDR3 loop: CAWSPRTGGIAGVSYEQYF. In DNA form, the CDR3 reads TGTGCCTGGAGTCCTAGGACAGGGGGAATAGCGGGCGTCTCCTACGAGCAGTACTTC.

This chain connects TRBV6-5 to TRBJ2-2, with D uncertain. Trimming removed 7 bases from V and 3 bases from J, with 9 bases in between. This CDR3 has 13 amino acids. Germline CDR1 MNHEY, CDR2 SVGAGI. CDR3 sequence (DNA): TGTGCCAGCAACGACTTCCACACCGGGGAGCTGTTTTTT. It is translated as CASNDFHTGELFF.

CDR3 DNA: TGTGCCAGCAGCTTAGATGGGGCCAGAGGTGAGCAGTTCTTC. Its protein product is CASSLDGARGEQFF. This chain connects TRBV7-2 to TRBJ2-1; possible D gene TRBD1, 5 bases. The ends were cut back, 1 base at V and 9 bases at J, with 13 bases in the middle. CDR1 and CDR2 (germline): SGHTA, FQGNSA. The CDR3 has 14 residues.

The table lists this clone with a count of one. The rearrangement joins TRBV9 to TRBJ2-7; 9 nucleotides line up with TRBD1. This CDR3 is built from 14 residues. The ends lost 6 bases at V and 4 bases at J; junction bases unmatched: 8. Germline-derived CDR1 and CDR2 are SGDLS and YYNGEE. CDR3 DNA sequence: TGTGCCAGCACCCCGGGACAGGGAGGGTACGAGCAGTACTTC. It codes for CASTPGQGGYEQYF.

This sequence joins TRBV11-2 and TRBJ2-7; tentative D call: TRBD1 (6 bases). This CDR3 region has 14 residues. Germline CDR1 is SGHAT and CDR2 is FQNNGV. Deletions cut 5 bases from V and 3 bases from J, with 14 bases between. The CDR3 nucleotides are TGTGCCAGCAGCCCCAAGACAGGCGGCTACGAGCAGTACTTC. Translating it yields CASSPKTGGYEQYF.

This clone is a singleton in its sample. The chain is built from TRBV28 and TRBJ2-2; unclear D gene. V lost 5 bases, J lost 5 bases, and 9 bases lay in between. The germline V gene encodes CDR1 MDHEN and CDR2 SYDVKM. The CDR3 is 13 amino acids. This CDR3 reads CASSRFKTGELFF. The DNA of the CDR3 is TGTGCCAGCAGTCGCTTTAAGACCGGGGAGCTGTTTTTT.

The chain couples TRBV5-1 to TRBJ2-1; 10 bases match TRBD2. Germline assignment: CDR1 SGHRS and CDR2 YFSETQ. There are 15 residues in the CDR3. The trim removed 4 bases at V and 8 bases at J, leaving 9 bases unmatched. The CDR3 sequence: CASSGSGRAVDEQFF. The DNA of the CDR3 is TGCGCCAGCAGCGGAAGCGGGAGGGCCGTAGATGAGCAGTTCTTC. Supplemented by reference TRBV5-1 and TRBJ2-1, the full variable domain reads KAGVTQTPRYLIKTRGQQVTLSCSPISGHRSVSWYQQTPGQGLQFLFEYFSETQRNKGNFPGRFSGRQFSNSRSEMNVSTLELGDSALYLCASSGSGRAVDEQFFGPGTRLTVL.